Sequencing of this T cell receptor (beta chain) was carried out in a study of cytomegalovirus exposure and HLA in healthy donors (dated by TCRdb to about 2017). In the study overall: An earlier analysis of roughly 610 of the donors reported 276 Gb of sequence data and 117 million unique TCR beta sequences obtained from around 170 million T cells. An earlier analysis of several hundred of the donors used high-throughput TCR beta sequencing to judge whether each TCR beta V gene segment behaved as functional or pseudogenic. The genetic ancestry cluster associated with self-reported Caucasian donors included 70% to 85% of the roughly 400 genotyped donors. Using immunosequencing, the study profiled T cell repertoires from around 680 subjects and related those repertoires to cytomegalovirus serostatus. A separate validation cohort of 90 to 150 different subjects was used in addition to the approximately 670-subject first cohort. In a later analysis, previously published TCR beta repertoires from hundreds of donors were re-analyzed and high-resolution HLA genotyping was added so that TCR occurrence patterns could be studied. Five DR-DQ haplotypes were treated as single units for association and clustering because of strong linkage in the cohort. A later genetic analysis took genome-wide SNP genotypes for about 60% of the roughly 670 donors and used that subset as a discovery cohort. The study aimed to test whether cataloging public T cell receptors could reveal signatures of past pathogen exposure. Among about 400 genotyped donors of the cohort, an average of roughly 230,000 unique TCR beta nucleotide sequences was sequenced per donor, of which 15% to 20% were non-productive. Donor age, sex, ethnicity and CMV serostatus were compiled alongside the repertoire data. The later analysis used no new phenotypic data to find candidate immune exposures, relying instead on TCR beta sequences and their occurrence across donors. Typing coverage differed by locus: A, B, C, DRB1 and DQB1 were typed in roughly 620-640 donors, DQA1 in 522, DPA1 in approximately 610, and DPB1 in 400 to 480. Class I and class II HLA loci were covered by the typing at four-digit resolution. To predict cytomegalovirus infection status, the study combined high-throughput TCR immunosequencing, statistical association of individual TCRs with disease status, and machine learning. All discovery cohort repertoires had been generated on a single sequencing platform. An early release covering roughly 640 HLA-typed donors comprised roughly 300 gigabases of sequencing data and around 86 million unique TCR sequences.

The method behind the library was the immunoSEQ multiplex PCR assay. A mixture of 60 forward primers for TCR Vbeta segments and 13 reverse primers for TCR Jbeta segments was used in the multiplex PCR. Amplification of the CDR3 region of rearranged TCR beta genes was performed with a multiplex PCR assay on genomic DNA. The Illumina HiSeq System was used to sequence the amplified TCR beta libraries as 87-base-pair reads. Per the original workflow: Across the 500 to 750 repertoires, a later analysis counted 78 million or so unique TCR beta chains, about 10 million of which were shared by at least two donors. To remove PCR and sequencing errors, raw reads were error-corrected and collapsed into unique sequences using a nearest-neighbor algorithm that merged closely related sequences. Alignment of CDR3 sequences to IMGT reference sequences was used to assign V, D and J gene segments. Each retained sequence needed at least a six-nucleotide match to both a V gene segment and a J gene segment. Rearrangements were classified as productive when the CDR3 lacked stop codons and remained in frame with V and J, and all other rearrangements were classified as non-productive. CDR3 was defined by IMGT convention, running from the second conserved V-encoded cysteine to the conserved J-encoded phenylalanine. The earlier analysis of 550 to 650 of the donors excluded any sequence lacking an unambiguous match to a single V gene segment. An earlier analysis of 450 to 650 of the donors called V segments functional above 56.7% productive rearrangements and segregating when the between-donor standard deviation exceeded 5%. To diagnose cytomegalovirus status from the catalog of TCR beta chain sequences, a statistical classification framework was built. A later analysis assigned V and J genes by comparing TCR nucleotide sequences with IMGT/GENE-DB human TR gene sequences. In a later analysis, CDR3 sequences and most-parsimonious VDJ recombination scenarios were assigned using the TCRdist pipeline. A later analysis defined each TCR beta chain by its CDR3 amino acid sequence plus V-gene family, and excluded reads lacking a unique V-gene family. As a way to deal with suspected cross-contamination and a sequencing artifact, a later analysis dropped 450 to 600 nucleotide sequences that were highly shared and had low generation probability. In a later analysis, a clonal expansion index for each public chain was calculated from normalized within-repertoire ranks of inferred template counts. In a later analysis, generation probabilities were computed using a VDJ recombination model fitted to out-of-frame rearrangements, and the results were checked against IGoR. Hypergeometric tests were used in a later analysis to score TCR-TCR, TCR-HLA and TCR-CMV co-occurrence, with a repertoire-size bias correction applied to the TCR pairs. False discovery rates were estimated in a later analysis by permuting HLA or CMV assignments 20 times. A later analysis grouped co-occurring TCRs with DBSCAN, adding TCRdist sequence similarity when clustering within HLA-allele-positive subsets. Repertoires with fewer than 30,000 or more than 120,000 public chains were left out of co-occurrence clustering, as were about five repertoires with anomalous nucleotide sharing. TCRdb stores this immuneACCESS table with in-frame sequences only. Part of the clones is absent; in the studies checked, under half of the shortfall reflects unresolved V genes, and no reason is known for the rest. V and J calls and clone size are given by that table; D and trimming were obtained from the DNA. The sample records 200,000 to 300,000 clones, roughly 80% of which are singletons. The ten largest clones take up 5% to 6.5% of the sample.

Study-wide conclusions, independent of this receptor: V-gene and J-gene trimming of TCR beta chains was associated with a missense DCLRE1C variant in a later genetic analysis, and the association was replicated in an independent cohort. This cohort had only TCR beta chains sequenced, and the lack of alpha or paired-chain data limited which features could be detected. Across donors, most TCR sequences were observed very rarely, whereas some public TCRs were present in many individuals. For the cohort, immune exposure information was limited to CMV serostatus. A further reported finding was that TCR beta sequences accurately predicted the HLA-A and HLA-B alleles for most subjects in the first cohort. Compared with equally common non-associated chains, HLA-associated TCR beta chains in a later analysis were more clonally expanded and had lower generation probabilities. The earlier analysis of 587 of the donors excluded roughly 17 rarely observed V segments, including chromosome 9 orphons, because counts were too low. The 87-base-pair reads could not distinguish some IMGT-functional V segments, including TRBV6-2 and TRBV6-3, so those segments were excluded. A later analysis reported that several top co-occurrence clusters appeared linked to parvovirus B19, influenza, CMV and Epstein-Barr virus. Presence/absence analyses assumed roughly uniform sequencing depth across donors, an assumption that may not hold. In a later genetic analysis, fewer N-insertions in productive TCRs were reported among donors in an Asian-associated ancestry cluster than the roughly 700-donor mean. The sequencing pipeline was judged likely to have produced a cluster of highly shared sequence variants as a technical artifact. Most CMV-associated TCR beta chains appeared to be HLA-restricted in a later analysis, and the HLA associations seemed to be driven largely by CMV exposure. The authors suggested that the approach could potentially be extended to other disease states and immunological phenotypes. In both the original and validation cohorts, the classifier was reported to diagnose cytomegalovirus status with high specificity and sensitivity. Correlated functional status among segregating V segments might reflect linkage disequilibrium, but an unknown experimental factor could not be ruled out. In a later analysis, some 17,000 TCR beta sequences were associated with specific HLA alleles at a false discovery rate of 0.05. Assigning TCR associations to individual alleles was difficult when HLA alleles, especially DR and DQ, strongly co-occurred. In vitro tests confirmed that a few of the cytomegalovirus-associated TCR beta chains recognize cytomegalovirus antigens. In a later analysis, the rate of TCR association differed among HLA loci, with DRB1 alleles having the most associated TCRs and HLA-C alleles having the fewest. An earlier analysis of roughly 570 of the donors showed that most TCR beta V segments appeared in productive rearrangements either about 87% or about 30% of the time, which broadly matched IMGT annotations. HLA typing was unavailable for some donors at each locus, so association tests used only the typed subset. In the study, 150 to 200 TCR beta chains were listed as associated with cytomegalovirus.

A note on this clone: Which antigen it targets is not known. Qualities for individual bases were not recorded, and no much larger clone is one base off.

Based on the germline V gene (reference sequence), the CDR1 and CDR2 sequences are LNHDA and SQIVND. Counted from cysteine to phenylalanine, this CDR3 has 15 amino acids. Only CDR3 DNA is held: 45 bases, read in frame from base 1. V ends up 2 bases short and J 3 bases short, with an unmatched junction base count of 2. In total, 630 or so healthy bone marrow donors made up the cohort. At the time of sampling, every cohort member was nominally healthy, though immune exposures that went unrecorded were likely present. The donor was CMV seropositive and was included in the group of 250 to 350 seropositive cohort members. Each donor provided a peripheral blood sample, and peripheral blood mononuclear cells were used for TCR beta sequencing. The Qiagen DNeasy Blood Extraction Kit was used to extract genomic DNA from the blood cell samples.

Specimen: PBMCs. This receptor was taken from a woman between 35 and 50 years old in good health and CMV-seropositive. Recombination linked TRBV19 to TRBJ2-1; 9 central bases correspond to TRBD2. The CDR3: CASSIQLAGYNEQFF. The sequence in DNA is TGTGCCAGTAGTATACAACTAGCGGGCTACAATGAGCAGTTCTTC.